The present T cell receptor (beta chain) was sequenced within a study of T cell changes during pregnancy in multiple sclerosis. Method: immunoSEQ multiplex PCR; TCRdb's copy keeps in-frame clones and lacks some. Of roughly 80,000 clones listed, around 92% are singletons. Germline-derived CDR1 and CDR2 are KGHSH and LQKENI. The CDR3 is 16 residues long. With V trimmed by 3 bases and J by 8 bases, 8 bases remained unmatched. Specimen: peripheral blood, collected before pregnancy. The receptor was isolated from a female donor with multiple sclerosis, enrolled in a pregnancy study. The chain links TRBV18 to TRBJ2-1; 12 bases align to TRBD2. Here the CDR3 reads CASSPVPSGRGHEQFF. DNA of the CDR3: TGTGCCAGCTCACCTGTACCTAGCGGGAGGGGCCATGAGCAGTTCTTC.